Shown below are 21 T cell receptor beta chains from a single sample sequenced in a study of T cells after yellow fever vaccination. Using its own MiXCR run on the 5' RACE reads, TCRdb lists one record per CDR3 protein. Of over 110,000 distinct CDR3 sequences listed, about 7.7% are singletons. The specimen comprised CD4+ T cells sorted from PBMCs, sampled 5 days after the yellow fever booster vaccination. The source of these receptors is a man aged 25 to 40 who received the YFV17D yellow fever vaccine.

In its sample, this clonotype was seen a few times. The chain employs TRBV7-7 and TRBJ2-3, with 8 bases fitting TRBD2. The V gene's germline CDR1 is SSHAT and CDR2 FNYEAQ (reference sequence). The CDR3 spans 16 residues. V gave up 3 bases and J gave up 0 bases; unmatched junction bases: 5. As DNA, the CDR3 is TGTGCCAGCAGCTTGAGCGGGAGTGGAAGCACAGATACGCAGTATTTT. It is translated as CASSLSGSGSTDTQYF.

There are many counts of this clonotype. This chain uses TRBV10-2 with TRBJ2-4; 8 positions agree with TRBD2. Per the germline V gene, CDR1 is WSHSY and CDR2 is SAAADI. The V and J ends lost 0 bases and 2 bases, in that order; junction bases with no gene match: 15. The CDR3 covers 20 residues. CDR3 residues: CASSESLFVGTRPTKNIQYF. For the CDR3, the DNA is TGCGCCAGCAGTGAGTCTCTTTTTGTTGGGACTAGACCGACCAAAAACATTCAGTACTTC.

The sample holds many counts of this clonotype. This chain joins TRBV9 and TRBJ2-2; D remains ambiguous. CDR3 length equals 11 residues. The germline V gene encodes CDR1 SGDLS and CDR2 YYNGEE. V shed 1 base and J shed 7 bases, with 2 bases lying between them. This chain's CDR3 is CASSVYGELFF. The CDR3 DNA sequence: TGTGCCAGCAGCGTATACGGGGAGCTGTTTTTT.

In its sample, this clonotype was seen many times. The rearrangement joins TRBV5-1 to TRBJ2-1; 10 nucleotides line up with TRBD1. The junction had 7 bases not matched to a gene; V was cut back by 4 bases and J by 9 bases. CDR3 size: 14 residues. CDR1 SGHRS and CDR2 YFSETQ come from the germline V gene. The CDR3 DNA is TGCGCCAGCAGCGTGGGGACAGGGGTTCCTGAGCAGTTCTTC. Its translation is CASSVGTGVPEQFF.

This clonotype was counted ten times or more. The genes are TRBV5-5 and TRBJ2-5, with D perhaps matching TRBD1 (6 bases). CDR3 length equals 14 residues. The V end lost 4 bases, the J end lost 4 bases, and 14 bases lay between the germline ends. The germline V gene encodes CDR1 SGHKS and CDR2 YYEKEE (reference sequence). CDR3 DNA sequence: TGTGCCAGCAGCCGTACGGGACATAGAGAGACCCAGTACTTC. This codes for CASSRTGHRETQYF.

This clonotype was observed at least ten times. This chain uses TRBV13 with TRBJ2-1; 11 bases match TRBD2. Germline V lookup: CDR1 PRHDT, CDR2 FYEKMQ (reference sequence). The CDR3 covers 16 residues. Trimming at V came to 5 bases and at J to 4 bases, leaving 7 bases not matched to a gene. CDR3 in amino acids: CASSARPSGGYNEQFF. DNA of the CDR3: TGTGCCAGCAGCGCACGGCCTAGCGGGGGGTACAATGAGCAGTTCTTC.

The sample holds many counts of this clonotype. The chain joins TRBV20-1 to TRBJ2-3; D is unclear. V dropped 0 bases and J dropped 4 bases, with 11 bases sitting between them. Germline CDR1 DFQATT, CDR2 SNEGSKA (reference sequence). The CDR3 extends over 14 amino acids. The chain's CDR3 is CSAREGGSADTQYF. The DNA for the CDR3 is TGCAGTGCTAGAGAGGGTGGAAGCGCAGATACGCAGTATTTT.

The chain combines TRBV20-1 with TRBJ1-2; D gene unclear. The ends were cut back, 6 bases at V and 7 bases at J, with 21 bases in the middle. This CDR3 is 14 amino acids long. The germline V gene encodes CDR1 DFQATT and CDR2 SNEGSKA (reference sequence). The CDR3 region has the DNA TGCAGTGCCAGTACATGGGAGGCCAATGGTGGCTACACCTTC. Its protein product is CSASTWEANGGYTF.

In its sample, this clonotype was seen many times. CDR3 protein: CSVEQGSNQPQHF. The CDR3 DNA follows: TGCAGCGTTGAACAGGGCAGCAATCAGCCCCAGCATTTT. The chain recombines TRBV29-1 with TRBJ1-5; maybe TRBD1 (5 bases). Germline V gene lookup returns CDR1 SQVTM and CDR2 ANQGSEA. The germline V and J ends were trimmed by 2 bases and 1 base, with 6 bases remaining between them. CDR3 length equals 13 residues.

This clonotype came up many times. The chain joins TRBV7-3 to TRBJ2-1; D is unclear. V gave up 7 bases and J gave up 4 bases, with 5 bases separating them. The CDR3 has 11 residues. CDR1 is SGHTA and CDR2 is FQGTGA in the germline V gene. The CDR3 DNA reads as TGTGCCAGCATTTTTTACAATGAGCAGTTCTTC. Amino acid sequence: CASIFYNEQFF. Together with reference TRBV7-3 and TRBJ2-1, the CDR3 gives the full variable domain: GAGVSQTPSNKVTEKGKYVELRCDPISGHTALYWYRQSLGQGPEFLIYFQGTGAADDSGLPNDRFFAVRPEGSVSTLKIQRTERGDSAVYLCASIFYNEQFFGPGTRLTVL.

This clonotype was counted ten times or more. The CDR3 sequence is CASSQSTGRSAYNEQFF. CDR3 sequence (DNA): TGCGCCAGCAGTCAATCCACAGGGAGGAGCGCCTACAATGAGCAGTTCTTC. J is TRBJ2-1 and V is TRBV23-1; tentatively, D is TRBD1 or TRBD2 (6 bases each). TRBV23-1 is an ORF, with its function uncertain. V shed 0 bases and J shed 2 bases, with 14 bases lying between them. This CDR3 comprises 17 residues.

Notes on this clonotype: This sequence may be a read error, since a much larger clone differs from it by one base. CDR3 in amino acids: CCARDELGGNQPQHF. The CDR3 DNA is TGCTGTGCTAGAGATGAGTTAGGGGGTAATCAGCCCCAGCATTTT. The chain combines TRBV20-1 with TRBJ1-5, with D maybe TRBD1 (6 bases). Germline V gives CDR1 DFQATT, CDR2 SNEGSKA (reference sequence). This CDR3 contains 15 residues.

A word on this clonotype: At one boundary the junction diverges from the germline segment, which might be a read error. This chain joins TRBV23-1 and TRBJ2-1; no clear D. TRBV23-1 is annotated as an ORF whose role is uncertain. The length of the CDR3 is 13 residues. The CDR3 sequence is CASCQPKRTEQFF. The CDR3 DNA is TGCGCCAGCTGTCAACCAAAGCGCACTGAGCAGTTCTTC.

This clonotype was detected ten times or more. This chain links TRBV6-6 with TRBJ1-5, with D hard to call. Trimming pared 8 bases from V and 0 bases from J, leaving 8 bases between. Germline CDR1 reads MNHNY; CDR2 reads SVGAGI (reference sequence). The CDR3 length is 13 residues. The CDR3 spells CASEAYSNQPQHF. The CDR3 bases are TGTGCCAGCGAGGCTTATAGCAATCAGCCCCAGCATTTT.

The table lists this clonotype with many counts. The CDR3 is CASSSGLRFDEQYF. The CDR3 DNA reads TGTGCCAGCAGTTCGGGACTGAGGTTTGACGAGCAGTACTTC. V is TRBV28 and J is TRBJ2-7; the D gene is possibly TRBD2 (6 bases). The germline CDR1 and CDR2 sequences are MDHEN and SYDVKM. The CDR3 contains 14 residues. V was shortened by 4 bases and J by 5 bases, with 15 bases between the two germline ends.

The chain recombines TRBV19 with TRBJ2-1; 12 nucleotides agree with TRBD2. Germline values: CDR1 LNHDA, CDR2 SQIVND (reference sequence). The CDR3 has 15 amino acids. V shed 5 bases and J 10 bases; nucleotides not matched to a gene: 9. The DNA for the CDR3 is TGTGCCAGTAGTGCCTCTAGCGGGAGGGCCGTGGAGCAGTTCTTC. Protein sequence: CASSASSGRAVEQFF.

This clonotype was found many times. The chain couples TRBV5-6 to TRBJ2-5; D could derive from TRBD1 or TRBD2 (5 bases each). Deletions cut 6 bases from V and 9 bases from J, with 18 bases between. CDR1 is SGHDT, CDR2 YYEEEE, per germline. This CDR3 contains 13 residues. DNA for the CDR3: TGTGCCAGCACCCTGAGGGCCGGGGCGGCCCAGTACTTC. Its protein product is CASTLRAGAAQYF.

In this sample, this clonotype turned up many times. The chain has TRBV2 and TRBJ2-1; 15 nucleotides agree with TRBD2. Looked up from germline, CDR1 is SNHLY and CDR2 is FYNNEI. This CDR3 spans 13 amino acids. J lost 7 bases, V lost 8 bases, and 0 bases had no gene match. The CDR3 bases are TGTGCCAGCGGGACTAGCGGGAGGAATGAGCAGTTCTTC. It is translated as CASGTSGRNEQFF.

This clonotype was found many times. V is TRBV15 and J is TRBJ2-3, with D perhaps matching TRBD2 (5 bases). Trimming took 0 bases from V and 0 from J, leaving 16 bases between them. From germline, CDR1 is LNHNV and CDR2 YYDKDF (reference sequence). The CDR3 is 18 residues long. The CDR3, as DNA: TGTGCCACCAGCAGAGATCAAGGTCTAGCCCTTAGCACAGATACGCAGTATTTT. This sequence encodes CATSRDQGLALSTDTQYF.

In its sample, this clonotype was seen many times. The CDR3 DNA sequence: TGTGCCAGCTCACAGAACCGGGGGTCCTACGAGCAGTACTTC. Amino acid sequence: CASSQNRGSYEQYF. The gene calls are TRBV18 and TRBJ2-7; a weak D match, TRBD2 (6 bases). Germline V gene data show CDR1 as KGHSH and CDR2 as LQKENI. V dropped 4 bases and J dropped 1 base, with 11 bases sitting between them. The CDR3 sequence is 14 residues long.

Ten or more counts support this clonotype. The rearrangement joins TRBV20-1 to TRBJ2-1; 8 nucleotides agree with TRBD1. The V segment lost 5 bases and the J segment 6 bases; nucleotides outside the gene matches: 6. The CDR3 consists of 13 residues. Germline loops: CDR1 DFQATT, CDR2 SNEGSKA (reference sequence). The CDR3 sequence: CSAPGTGLNEQFF. The CDR3 DNA follows: TGCAGTGCTCCCGGGACAGGCCTCAATGAGCAGTTCTTC.